Presented here are 8 T cell receptor beta chains from one specimen sequenced in a study of T-cell reconstitution after alpha-beta-depleted transplantation in children. Molecular barcoding with unique molecular identifiers was used for the TCRbeta library. TCRdb redid the calling of the PCR reads with MiXCR, one entry per CDR3 protein. The repertoire holds under 400,000 distinct CDR3 sequences, with roughly 25% as singletons. Specimen: PBMCs, mostly from graft donor cells, collected 180 days after TCRalphabeta/CD19-depleted stem cell transplant. All receptors come from a male patient younger than 18 who had a stem cell transplant for acute lymphoblastic leukemia, so the T cells may come from the graft donor.

This clonotype was counted between two and nine times. The chain joins TRBV3-1 to TRBJ1-3, with D unresolved. Germline CDR1 and CDR2: LGHDT and YNNKEL (reference sequence). V lost 0 bases to trimming and J lost 2 bases, with 8 bases between them. The length of the CDR3 is 15 residues. In DNA form, the CDR3 reads TGTGCCAGCAGCCAAGAGAGGAGCACTGGAAACACCATATATTTT. Translated, it gives CASSQERSTGNTIYF. The full variable domain, rest sourced from reference TRBV3-1 and TRBJ1-3, is DTAVSQTPKYLVTQMGNDKSIKCEQNLGHDTMYWYKQDSKKFLKIMFSYNNKELIINETVPNRFSPKSPDKAHLNLHINSLELGDSAVYFCASSQERSTGNTIYFGEGSWLTVV.

This clonotype was counted only a few times. This sequence joins TRBV12-5 and TRBJ2-2; 14 nucleotides agree with TRBD2. The CDR3 loop spans 18 amino acids. The V segment lost 2 bases and the J segment 4 bases; nucleotides outside the gene matches: 6. CDR1 and CDR2 from the germline V gene are LGHNT and FRNRAP. The CDR3: CASGLKGLAGAGTGELFF. The CDR3 DNA follows: TGTGCTAGTGGTTTGAAGGGACTAGCGGGAGCGGGCACCGGGGAGCTGTTTTTT.

This clonotype was seen only a few times. The chain couples TRBV7-2 to TRBJ2-3; D gene ambiguous. The germline V gene encodes CDR1 SGHTA and CDR2 FQGNSA. CDR3 length: 12 residues. The germline V and J ends were trimmed by 6 bases and 0 bases, with 4 bases remaining between them. CDR3 in DNA: TGTGCCAGCAGATTGAGCACAGATACGCAGTATTTT. Translation gives CASRLSTDTQYF.

The rearrangement links TRBV6-2 or TRBV6-3 to TRBJ1-1; D unresolved. Trimming cost V 2 bases and J 6 bases, with 10 bases left between them. Germline loops: CDR1 MNHEY, CDR2 SVGEGT. This CDR3 region has 13 residues. The CDR3 sequence: CASSYPWKPEAFF. The CDR3 DNA reads as TGTGCCAGCAGTTACCCCTGGAAACCTGAAGCTTTCTTT.

The rearrangement links TRBV12-5 to TRBJ2-1, with 13 positions matching TRBD2. The germline V gene has CDR1 LGHNT and CDR2 FRNRAP. The CDR3 sequence is 21 residues long. V lost 0 bases and J lost 0; bases outside the gene matches: 11. The CDR3 coding sequence is TGTGCTAGTGGTTTGGTCACATTGGGACTAGCGGGAAGGAGCTCCTACAATGAGCAGTTCTTC. This encodes CASGLVTLGLAGRSSYNEQFF.

The J gene is TRBJ1-5, the V gene TRBV12-3 or TRBV12-4; a weak D match, TRBD1 (6 bases). The ends were cut back, 5 bases at V and 4 bases at J, with 12 bases in the middle. This CDR3 region has 14 residues. The CDR3 sequence: CASSLRDINQPQHF. The CDR3 DNA follows: TGTGCCAGCAGTCTCCGGGACATAAATCAGCCCCAGCATTTT.

The table lists this clonotype with many counts. The rearrangement joins TRBV12-3 or TRBV12-4 to TRBJ2-7, with D uncertain. CDR3 length: 14 amino acids. Trimming shortened V by 4 bases and J by 3 bases, and 13 bases separated the two germline ends. CDR3 in DNA: TGTGCCAGCAGTTCCGGAGACGTCCGCTACGAGCAGTACTTC. This encodes CASSSGDVRYEQYF.

The V call is TRBV29-1, the J call TRBJ2-1, with D perhaps being TRBD1 or TRBD2 (5 bases each). V shed 8 bases and J shed 2 bases, with 13 bases lying between them. This CDR3 is 13 amino acids long. Germline V gives CDR1 SQVTM, CDR2 ANQGSEA. For the CDR3, the DNA is TGCAGCTTTCGCAGGGAGACCTACAATGAGCAGTTCTTC. This gives the protein CSFRRETYNEQFF.